This T cell receptor beta chain was sequenced for a study of CD8 T cells in ankylosing spondylitis. Study-level findings and limits: Certain motif variants had earlier been reported in reactive arthritis synovial fluid and blood.

MiXCR, run by TCRdb on the 5' RACE reads, gives a single entry per CDR3 protein. There are roughly 140,000 distinct CDR3 sequences in the sample; roughly 44% occur only once, and nearly 15% lies in the top ten. V was clipped by 3 bases and J by 0 bases; unmatched bases: 2. The CDR3 spans 15 residues. This clonotype was counted once. Antigen: not known. The specimen sequenced was synovial fluid, either unsorted or a sorted T cell fraction (not recorded which). The clonotype was recovered from a male donor with ankylosing spondylitis. V is TRBV12-3 or TRBV12-4 and J is TRBJ2-4; 7 bases are shared with TRBD1. The chain's CDR3 is CASSLTGLAKNIQYF. The CDR3, as DNA: TGTGCCAGCAGTTTGACAGGGCTAGCCAAAAACATTCAGTACTTC.